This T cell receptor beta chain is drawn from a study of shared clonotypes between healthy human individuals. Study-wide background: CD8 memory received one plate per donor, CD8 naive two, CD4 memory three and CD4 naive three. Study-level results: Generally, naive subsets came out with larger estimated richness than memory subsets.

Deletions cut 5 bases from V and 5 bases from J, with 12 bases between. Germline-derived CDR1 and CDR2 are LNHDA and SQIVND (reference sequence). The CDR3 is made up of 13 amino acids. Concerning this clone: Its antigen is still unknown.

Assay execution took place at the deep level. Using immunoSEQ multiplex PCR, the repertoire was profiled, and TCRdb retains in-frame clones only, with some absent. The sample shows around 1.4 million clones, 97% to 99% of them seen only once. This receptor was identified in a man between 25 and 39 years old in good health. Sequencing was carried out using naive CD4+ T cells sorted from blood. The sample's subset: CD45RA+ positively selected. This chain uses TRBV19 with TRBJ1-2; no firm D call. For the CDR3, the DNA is TGTGCCAGTAGTTATCCCGTACATTATGGCTACACCTTC. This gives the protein CASSYPVHYGYTF.